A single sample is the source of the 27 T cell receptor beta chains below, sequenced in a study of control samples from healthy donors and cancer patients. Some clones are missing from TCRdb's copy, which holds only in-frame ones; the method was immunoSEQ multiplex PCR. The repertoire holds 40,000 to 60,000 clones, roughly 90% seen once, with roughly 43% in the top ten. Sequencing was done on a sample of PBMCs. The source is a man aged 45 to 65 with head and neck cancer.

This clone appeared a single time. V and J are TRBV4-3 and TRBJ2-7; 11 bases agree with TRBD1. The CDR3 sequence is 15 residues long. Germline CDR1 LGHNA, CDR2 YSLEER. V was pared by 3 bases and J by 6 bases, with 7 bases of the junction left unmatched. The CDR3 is CASSQGGQGDFEQYF. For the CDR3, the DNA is TGCGCCAGCAGCCAGGGGGGACAGGGGGATTTCGAGCAGTACTTC.

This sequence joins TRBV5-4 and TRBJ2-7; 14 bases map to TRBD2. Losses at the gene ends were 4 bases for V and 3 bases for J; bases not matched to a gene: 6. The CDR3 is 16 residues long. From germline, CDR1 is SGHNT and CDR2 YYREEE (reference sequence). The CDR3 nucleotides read TGTGCCAGCAGCCCTGGACTAGCGGGGGGATTCTACGAGCAGTACTTC. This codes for CASSPGLAGGFYEQYF.

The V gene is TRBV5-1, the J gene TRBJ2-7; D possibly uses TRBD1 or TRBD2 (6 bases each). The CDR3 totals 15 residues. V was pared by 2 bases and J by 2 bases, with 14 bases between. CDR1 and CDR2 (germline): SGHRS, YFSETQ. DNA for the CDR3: TGCGCCAGCAGCTTATCACGGGGGCTAACCTACGAGCAGTACTTC. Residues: CASSLSRGLTYEQYF.

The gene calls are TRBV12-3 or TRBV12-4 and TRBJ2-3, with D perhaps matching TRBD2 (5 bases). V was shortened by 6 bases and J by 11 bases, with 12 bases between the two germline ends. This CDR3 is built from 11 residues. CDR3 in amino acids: CASRVTSVQYF. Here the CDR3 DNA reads TGTGCCAGCAGGGTCACTAGTGTGCAGTATTTT.

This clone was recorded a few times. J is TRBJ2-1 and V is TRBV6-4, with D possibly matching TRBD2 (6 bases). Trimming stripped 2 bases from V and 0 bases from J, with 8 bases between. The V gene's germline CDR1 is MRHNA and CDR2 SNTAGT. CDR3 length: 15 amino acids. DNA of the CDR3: TGTGCCAGCAGTGACGTAGCGGCCTCCTACAATGAGCAGTTCTTC. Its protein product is CASSDVAASYNEQFF.

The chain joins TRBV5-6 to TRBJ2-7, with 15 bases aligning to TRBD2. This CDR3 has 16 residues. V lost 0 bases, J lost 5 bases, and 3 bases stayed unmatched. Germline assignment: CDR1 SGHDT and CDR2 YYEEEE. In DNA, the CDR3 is TGTGCCAGCAGCTTGGGGACTAGCGGGAGGGGCAACGAGCAGTACTTC. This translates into CASSLGTSGRGNEQYF. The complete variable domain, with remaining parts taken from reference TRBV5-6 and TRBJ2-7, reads DAGVTQSPTHLIKTRGQQVTLRCSPKSGHDTVSWYQQALGQGPQFIFQYYEEEERQRGNFPDRFSGHQFPNYSSELNVNALLLGDSALYLCASSLGTSGRGNEQYFGPGTRLTVT.

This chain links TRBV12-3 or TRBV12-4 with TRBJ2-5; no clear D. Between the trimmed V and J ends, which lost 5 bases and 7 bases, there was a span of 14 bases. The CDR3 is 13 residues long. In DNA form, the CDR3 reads TGTGCCAGCAGTCCAACCCGGACGGGGACCCAGTACTTC. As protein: CASSPTRTGTQYF.

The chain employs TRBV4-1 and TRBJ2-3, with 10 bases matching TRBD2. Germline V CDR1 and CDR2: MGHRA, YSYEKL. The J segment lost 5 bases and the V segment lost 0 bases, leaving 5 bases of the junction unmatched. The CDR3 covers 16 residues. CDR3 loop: CASSQEGLAGVDTQYF. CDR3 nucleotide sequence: TGCGCCAGCAGCCAAGAAGGGCTAGCGGGAGTAGATACGCAGTATTTT.

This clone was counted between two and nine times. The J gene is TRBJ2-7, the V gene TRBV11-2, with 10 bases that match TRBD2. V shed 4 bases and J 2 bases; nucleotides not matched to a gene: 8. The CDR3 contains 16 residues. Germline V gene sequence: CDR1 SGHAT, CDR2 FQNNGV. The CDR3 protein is CASSSLTSGVAYEQYF. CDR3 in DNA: TGTGCCAGCAGCTCCCTAACTAGCGGGGTTGCCTACGAGCAGTACTTC. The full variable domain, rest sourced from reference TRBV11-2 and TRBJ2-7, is EAGVAQSPRYKIIEKRQSVAFWCNPISGHATLYWYQQILGQGPKLLIQFQNNGVVDDSQLPKDRFSAERLKGVDSTLKIQPAKLEDSAVYLCASSSLTSGVAYEQYFGPGTRLTVT.

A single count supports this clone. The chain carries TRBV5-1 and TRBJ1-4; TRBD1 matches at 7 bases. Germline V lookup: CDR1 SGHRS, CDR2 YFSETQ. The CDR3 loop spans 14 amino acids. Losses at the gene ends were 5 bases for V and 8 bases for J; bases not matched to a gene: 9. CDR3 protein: CASSSRGQGEKLFF. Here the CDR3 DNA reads TGCGCCAGCAGTTCGAGGGGGCAAGGGGAAAAACTGTTTTTT.

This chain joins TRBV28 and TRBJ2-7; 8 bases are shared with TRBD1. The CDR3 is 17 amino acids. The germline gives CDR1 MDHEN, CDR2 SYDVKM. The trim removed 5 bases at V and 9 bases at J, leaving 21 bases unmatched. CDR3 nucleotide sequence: TGTGCCAGCAGTGACGCCCTCCGGGACAGGCCCGACCCTGTGCAGTACTTC. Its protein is CASSDALRDRPDPVQYF.

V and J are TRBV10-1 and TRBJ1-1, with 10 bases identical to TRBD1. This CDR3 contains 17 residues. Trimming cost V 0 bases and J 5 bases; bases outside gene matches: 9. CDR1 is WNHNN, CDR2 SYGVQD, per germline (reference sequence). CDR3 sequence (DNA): TGCGCCAGCAGTGAGTCTAGATTCGGGACAGGGGATACTGAAGCTTTCTTT. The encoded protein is CASSESRFGTGDTEAFF.

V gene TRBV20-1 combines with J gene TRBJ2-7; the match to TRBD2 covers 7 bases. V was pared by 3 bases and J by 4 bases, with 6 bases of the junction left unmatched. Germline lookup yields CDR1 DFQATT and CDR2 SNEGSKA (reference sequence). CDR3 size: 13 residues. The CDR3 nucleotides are TGCAGTGCTAGTATTCTAGCGGTTTACGAGCAGTACTTC. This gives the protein CSASILAVYEQYF.

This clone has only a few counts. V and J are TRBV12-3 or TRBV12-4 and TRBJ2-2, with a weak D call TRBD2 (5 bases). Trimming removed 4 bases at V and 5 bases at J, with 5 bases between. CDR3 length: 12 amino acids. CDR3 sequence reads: CASSSGTGELFF. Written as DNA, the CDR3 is TGTGCCAGCAGTTCGGGGACCGGGGAGCTGTTTTTT.

The CDR3 reads CASSQVTPYNEQFF. DNA of the CDR3: TGTGCCAGCAGCCAAGTAACTCCCTACAATGAGCAGTTCTTC. V usage is TRBV4-2 and J usage is TRBJ2-1; D is unresolved. Germline V lookup: CDR1 LGHNA, CDR2 YNFKEQ. Trimming stripped 1 base from V and 2 bases from J, with 6 bases between. The CDR3 is made up of 14 amino acids.

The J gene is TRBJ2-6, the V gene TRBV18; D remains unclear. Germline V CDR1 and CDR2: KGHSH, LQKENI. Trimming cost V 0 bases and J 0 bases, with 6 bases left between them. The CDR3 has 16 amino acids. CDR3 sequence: CASSPPQTSGANVLTF. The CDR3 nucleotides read TGTGCCAGCTCACCACCCCAGACCTCTGGGGCCAACGTCCTGACTTTC. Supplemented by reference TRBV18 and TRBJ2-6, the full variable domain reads NAGVMQNPRHLVRRRGQEARLRCSPMKGHSHVYWYRQLPEEGLKFMVYLQKENIIDESGMPKERFSAEFPKEGPSILRIQQVVRGDSAAYFCASSPPQTSGANVLTFGAGSRLTVL.

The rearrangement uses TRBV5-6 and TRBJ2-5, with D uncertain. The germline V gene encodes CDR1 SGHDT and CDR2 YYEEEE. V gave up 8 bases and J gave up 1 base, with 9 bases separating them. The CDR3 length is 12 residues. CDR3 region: CASAVGQETQYF. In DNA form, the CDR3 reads TGTGCCAGTGCAGTGGGCCAAGAGACCCAGTACTTC. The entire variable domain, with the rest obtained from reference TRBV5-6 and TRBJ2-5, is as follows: DAGVTQSPTHLIKTRGQQVTLRCSPKSGHDTVSWYQQALGQGPQFIFQYYEEEERQRGNFPDRFSGHQFPNYSSELNVNALLLGDSALYLCASAVGQETQYFGPGTRLLVL.

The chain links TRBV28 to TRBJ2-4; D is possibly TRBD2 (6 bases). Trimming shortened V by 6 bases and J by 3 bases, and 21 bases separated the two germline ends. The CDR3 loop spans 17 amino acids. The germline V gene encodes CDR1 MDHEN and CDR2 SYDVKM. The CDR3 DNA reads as TGTGCCAGCAGCCCCCGGGGGATTAGCAAAGACAAAAACATTCAGTACTTC. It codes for CASSPRGISKDKNIQYF.

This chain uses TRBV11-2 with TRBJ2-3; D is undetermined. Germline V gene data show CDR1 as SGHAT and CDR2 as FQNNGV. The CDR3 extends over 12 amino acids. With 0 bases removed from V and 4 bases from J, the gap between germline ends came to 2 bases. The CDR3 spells CASSLDADTQYF. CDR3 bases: TGTGCCAGCAGCTTAGATGCAGATACGCAGTATTTT.

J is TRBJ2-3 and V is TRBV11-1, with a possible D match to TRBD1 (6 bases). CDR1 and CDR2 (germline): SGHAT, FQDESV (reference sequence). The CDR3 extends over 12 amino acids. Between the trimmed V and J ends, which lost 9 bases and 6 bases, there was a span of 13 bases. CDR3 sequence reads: CASTDQGDTQYF. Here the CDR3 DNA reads TGTGCCAGTACAGACCAGGGGGATACGCAGTATTTT.

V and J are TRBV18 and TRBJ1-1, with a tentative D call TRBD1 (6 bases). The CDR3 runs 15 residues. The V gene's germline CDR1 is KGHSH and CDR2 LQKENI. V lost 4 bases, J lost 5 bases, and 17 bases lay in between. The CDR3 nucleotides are TGTGCCAGCTCACTTTTTGGCAGGGGAGTTACTGAAGCTTTCTTT. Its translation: CASSLFGRGVTEAFF.

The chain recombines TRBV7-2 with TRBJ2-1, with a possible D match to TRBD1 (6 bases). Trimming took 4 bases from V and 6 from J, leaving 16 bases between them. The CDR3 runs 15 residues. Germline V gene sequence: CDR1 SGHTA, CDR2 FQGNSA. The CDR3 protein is CASSSIQGRVNEQFF. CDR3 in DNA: TGTGCCAGCAGCTCCATACAGGGAAGGGTCAATGAGCAGTTCTTC. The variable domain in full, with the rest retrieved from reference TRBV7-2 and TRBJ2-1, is GAGVSQSPSNKVTEKGKDVELRCDPISGHTALYWYRQSLGQGLEFLIYFQGNSAPDKSGLPSDRFSAERTGGSVSTLTIQRTQQEDSAVYLCASSSIQGRVNEQFFGPGTRLTVL.

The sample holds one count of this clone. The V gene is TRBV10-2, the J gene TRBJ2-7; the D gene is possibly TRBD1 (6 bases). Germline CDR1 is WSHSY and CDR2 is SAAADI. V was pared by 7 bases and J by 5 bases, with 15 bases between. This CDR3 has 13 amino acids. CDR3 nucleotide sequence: TGCGCCAGCACGGGGAGCAGGGGCGACGAGCAGTACTTC. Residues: CASTGSRGDEQYF.

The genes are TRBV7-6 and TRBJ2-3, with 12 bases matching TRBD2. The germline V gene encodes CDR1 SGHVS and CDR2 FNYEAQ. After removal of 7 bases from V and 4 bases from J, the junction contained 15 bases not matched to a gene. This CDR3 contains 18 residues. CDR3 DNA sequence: TGTGCCAGCACCCTCCAGGCTAGCGGGAGGGTTTACGCAGATACGCAGTATTTT. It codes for CASTLQASGRVYADTQYF.

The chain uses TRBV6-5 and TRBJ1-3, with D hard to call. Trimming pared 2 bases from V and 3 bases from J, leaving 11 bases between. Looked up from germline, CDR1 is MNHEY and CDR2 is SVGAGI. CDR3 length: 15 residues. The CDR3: CASSYEGLGGNTIYF. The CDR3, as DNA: TGTGCCAGCAGTTACGAAGGTTTGGGTGGAAACACCATATATTTT.

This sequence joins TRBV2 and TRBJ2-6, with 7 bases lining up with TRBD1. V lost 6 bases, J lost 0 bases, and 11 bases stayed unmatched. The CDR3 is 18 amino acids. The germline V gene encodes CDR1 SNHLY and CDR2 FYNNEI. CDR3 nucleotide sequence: TGTGCCAGCAGAGGGTCCGGGACAGTAAGCTCTGGGGCCAACGTCCTGACTTTC. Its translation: CASRGSGTVSSGANVLTF.

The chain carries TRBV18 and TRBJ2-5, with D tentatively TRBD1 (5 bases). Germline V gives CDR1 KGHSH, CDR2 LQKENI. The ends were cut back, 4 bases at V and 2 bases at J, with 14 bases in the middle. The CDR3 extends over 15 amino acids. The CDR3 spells CASSLDVQGQETQYF. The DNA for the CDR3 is TGTGCCAGCTCACTTGATGTTCAGGGACAAGAGACCCAGTACTTC.